Listed below are T cell receptor beta chains from one sample, sequenced in a study of T cell responses to AZD1222 COVID-19 vaccine. This table comes from immunoSEQ multiplex PCR, and its TCRdb copy is limited to in-frame clones, with some not included. Among some 200,000 clones, 91% were seen once, and the ten largest hold nearly 3.5%. The material sequenced was peripheral blood, taken 28 days after the second AZD1222 dose. These receptors were collected from an adult who received the AZD1222 COVID-19 vaccine. CDR3s leave out the opening cysteine and the closing phenylalanine or tryptophan. Expanded clones are given a class, and other clones once, few, many or no size at all.

J | size | V | CDR3
TRBJ2-7 | . | TRBV7-6 | ASSPSSYEQY
TRBJ1-4 | once | TRBV7-3 | ASSLGGTEKLF
TRBJ1-2 | . | TRBV6-2/TRBV6-3 | ASSYSTPGTGSNYGYT
TRBJ1-1 | once | TRBV27 | ASSPRHRGWNTEAF
TRBJ2-2 | . | TRBV4-3 | ASSQEAAGELF
TRBJ1-2 | . | TRBV28 | ASSATGQGYGYT
TRBJ2-3 | once | TRBV28 | ASSLATPGTSEDTQY
TRBJ2-7 | . | TRBV7-2 | ASSFMGYEQY
TRBJ1-2 | . | TRBV3-1/TRBV3-2 | ASEDGNYGYT
TRBJ1-1 | . | TRBV12-3/TRBV12-4 | ASSLGRGEAF
TRBJ1-5 | . | TRBV19 | ASSIDPPGQDNQPQH
TRBJ2-7 | . | TRBV28 | ASSPTLAYEQY
TRBJ1-3 | . | TRBV6-5 | ASSYSKTSSGNTIY
TRBJ1-2 | . | TRBV5-4 | ASSSEAELGYT
TRBJ1-1 | . | TRBV2 | ASSEDRTMNTEAF
TRBJ2-7 | . | TRBV7-9 | ASSLVGESYEQY
TRBJ2-2 | once | TRBV28 | ASSLNTGELF
TRBJ2-1 | . | TRBV2 | ASSPRRIGLAGGHNEQF
TRBJ1-1 | . | TRBV6-2/TRBV6-3 | ASSGTVQNTEAF
TRBJ1-2 | . | TRBV7-6 | ASSERQGYGYT
TRBJ1-5 | . | TRBV7-2 | ASSLNGGNQPQH
TRBJ1-4 | . | TRBV28 | ASSLQGNLNEKLF